This T cell receptor beta chain is from a study of Graves' ophthalmopathy and Graves' hyperthyroidism. Turning to the study itself: Ahead of any treatment, peripheral blood was obtained at the initial diagnosis.

Study-wide results and limits: Predictions made by the model for ophthalmopathy progression reached more than 55% sensitivity and 72% to 85% specificity.

Other autoimmune diseases, uncontrolled infections, pregnancy and lactation each led to patient exclusion. Investigators amplified TCR beta CDR3 regions from RNA transcripts. First-round RT-PCR employed HTBI primers, with a second-round multiplex PCR after it. One entry per CDR3 protein, called by TCRdb with MiXCR from the multiplex PCR reads. Here the sample spans a few hundred thousand distinct CDR3 sequences, 20% to 25% being singletons. This clonotype was counted many times. Its antigen is as yet unknown. The CDR3 totals 14 residues. Unmatched junction bases numbered 5, after V lost 5 bases and J lost 4 bases. Looked up from germline, CDR1 is SNHLY and CDR2 is FYNNEI.

This receptor was obtained from a woman aged 45-65 years with Graves' ophthalmopathy. The specimen sequenced was peripheral blood. The chain joins TRBV2 to TRBJ2-5; TRBD2 aligns across 9 bases. Here the CDR3 DNA reads TGTGCCAGCAGTCGCGGGGGGGTACCAGAGACCCAGTACTTC. This translates into CASSRGGVPETQYF.